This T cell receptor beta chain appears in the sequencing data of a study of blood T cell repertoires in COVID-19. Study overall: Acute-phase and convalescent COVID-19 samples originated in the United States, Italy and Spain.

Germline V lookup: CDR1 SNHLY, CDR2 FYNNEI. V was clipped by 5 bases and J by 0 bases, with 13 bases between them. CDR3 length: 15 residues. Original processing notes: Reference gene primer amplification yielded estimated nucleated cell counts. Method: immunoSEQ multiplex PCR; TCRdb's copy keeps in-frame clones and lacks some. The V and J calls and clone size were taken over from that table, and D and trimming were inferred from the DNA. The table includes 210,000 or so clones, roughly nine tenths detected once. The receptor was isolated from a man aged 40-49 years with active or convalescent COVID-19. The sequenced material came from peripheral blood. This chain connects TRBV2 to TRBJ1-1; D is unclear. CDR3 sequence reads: CASSSHGVMNTEAFF. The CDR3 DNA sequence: TGTGCCAGCAGTTCCCACGGGGTCATGAACACTGAAGCTTTCTTT.